A selection of T cell receptor beta chains follows, all from one sample in a study of T cell repertoires in cytomegalovirus infection. These receptors have no known antigen. TCRdb analysed the reads with MiXCR anew, one entry per CDR3 protein. Of around 71,000 distinct CDR3 sequences listed, roughly 39% are singletons. Material: CD8+ T cells from cultured PBMCs, obtained from culture after CMV antigen stimulation. These receptor sequences come from a human donor in good health (CMV status not recorded). Some clones in this sample may be carry-over from other donors' samples. Each CDR3 is given with its conserved first and last residue. Fields, in order: clone size, D gene, V gene, J gene, CDR3 protein, CDR3 DNA. D genes are given only for firm matches. Some rows mark clone size as missing; the rest say once, few, many or name a class of expanded clone.

clone_size: .
d_call: TRBD1
v_call: TRBV27
j_call: TRBJ2-1
cdr3_aa: CASSLYRGPSSVDEQFF
cdr3_nt: TGTGCCAGCAGTTTATACAGGGGCCCCTCTTCCGTCGATGAGCAGTTCTTC

clone_size: .
d_call: .
v_call: TRBV11-2
j_call: TRBJ2-2
cdr3_aa: CASSYGTTTNTGELFF
cdr3_nt: TGTGCCAGCAGCTACGGGACAACGACGAACACCGGGGAGCTGTTTTTT

clone_size: .
d_call: .
v_call: TRBV27
j_call: TRBJ2-1
cdr3_aa: CASSYYFGDEQFF
cdr3_nt: TGTGCCAGCAGTTATTACTTTGGCGATGAGCAGTTCTTC

clone_size: many
d_call: TRBD1
v_call: TRBV7-9
j_call: TRBJ2-1
cdr3_aa: CASRPGQGGNEQFF
cdr3_nt: TGTGCCAGCAGGCCGGGACAGGGGGGGAATGAGCAGTTCTTC

clone_size: .
d_call: TRBD1
v_call: TRBV12-3/TRBV12-4
j_call: TRBJ1-2
cdr3_aa: CASSLVWTGGAEGYTF
cdr3_nt: TGTGCCAGCAGTTTAGTATGGACAGGGGGCGCGGAAGGCTACACCTTC

clone_size: .
d_call: .
v_call: TRBV7-8
j_call: TRBJ1-2
cdr3_aa: CASSPVGGDFGYTF
cdr3_nt: TGTGCCAGCAGCCCAGTTGGGGGGGACTTTGGCTACACCTTC

clone_size: .
d_call: TRBD1
v_call: TRBV2
j_call: TRBJ2-2
cdr3_aa: CASSDRVFTGELFF
cdr3_nt: TGTGCCAGCAGCGACAGGGTCTTCACCGGGGAGCTGTTTTTT

clone_size: few
d_call: .
v_call: TRBV5-6
j_call: TRBJ1-1
cdr3_aa: CASSFIQFTEAFF
cdr3_nt: TGTGCCAGCAGCTTCATCCAGTTCACTGAAGCTTTCTTT

clone_size: .
d_call: .
v_call: TRBV20-1
j_call: TRBJ2-7
cdr3_aa: CSANTGHRGIYEQYF
cdr3_nt: TGCAGTGCGAACACAGGGCACCGAGGGATCTACGAGCAGTACTTC

clone_size: .
d_call: .
v_call: TRBV7-2
j_call: TRBJ2-7
cdr3_aa: CASSLDSDFYEQYF
cdr3_nt: TGTGCCAGCAGCTTAGATTCGGATTTCTACGAGCAGTACTTC

clone_size: .
d_call: .
v_call: TRBV27
j_call: TRBJ2-3
cdr3_aa: CASAKSTDTQYF
cdr3_nt: TGTGCCAGCGCCAAGAGCACAGATACGCAGTATTTT

clone_size: .
d_call: TRBD2
v_call: TRBV7-9
j_call: TRBJ2-1
cdr3_aa: CASSPTSGGNNEQFF
cdr3_nt: TGTGCCAGCAGCCCGACTAGCGGGGGGAACAATGAGCAGTTCTTC

clone_size: .
d_call: .
v_call: TRBV4-1
j_call: TRBJ2-5
cdr3_aa: CASSQAYSGGGERETQYF
cdr3_nt: TGCGCCAGCAGCCAAGCCTACTCGGGTGGCGGGGAGCGGGAGACCCAGTACTTC

clone_size: few
d_call: .
v_call: TRBV27
j_call: TRBJ1-1
cdr3_aa: CASRLRGMNTEAFF
cdr3_nt: TGTGCCAGCAGATTGAGGGGGATGAACACTGAAGCTTTCTTT

clone_size: once
d_call: .
v_call: TRBV2
j_call: TRBJ1-1
cdr3_aa: CASSENPTPGLNTEAFF
cdr3_nt: TGTGCCAGCAGTGAAAACCCGACCCCAGGGTTGAACACTGAAGCTTTCTTT

clone_size: .
d_call: TRBD1
v_call: TRBV6-8
j_call: TRBJ2-5
cdr3_aa: CASSGQVQETQYF
cdr3_nt: TGTGCCAGCAGTGGACAGGTCCAAGAGACCCAGTACTTC